This T cell receptor beta chain was obtained from a study of Ad26.COV2.S vaccination and SARS-CoV-2 variants. Study results and caveats: The analyses of TCR breadth and depth may have understated the size of total T cell responses.

As to treatment: around 19 received Ad26.COV2.S at low or high dose, single or two shots; roughly five received placebo; per-sample allocation not given. It was on day 63 after the first vaccine or placebo injection that samples were taken. On this clone: Its antigen remains unidentified.

Sequenced by immunoSEQ multiplex PCR; TCRdb stores in-frame clones only, minus some. The table shows 500,000 or so clones, with roughly nine tenths occurring only once. Germline assignment: CDR1 LGHNT and CDR2 FRNRAP. Trimming stripped 2 bases from V and 7 bases from J, with 15 bases between. The length of the CDR3 is 16 residues. The receptor was derived from a person between 18 and 65 years old who received the Ad26.COV2.S COVID-19 vaccine or a placebo. V usage is TRBV12-5 and J usage is TRBJ1-6; tentative D call: TRBD1 (6 bases). The material sequenced was peripheral blood, taken in a trial of Ad26.COV2.S vaccine versus placebo. For the CDR3, the DNA is TGTGCTAGTGGTTTGCCTTTCAATGGGGGCAATTCACCCCTCCACTTT. This sequence encodes CASGLPFNGGNSPLHF.